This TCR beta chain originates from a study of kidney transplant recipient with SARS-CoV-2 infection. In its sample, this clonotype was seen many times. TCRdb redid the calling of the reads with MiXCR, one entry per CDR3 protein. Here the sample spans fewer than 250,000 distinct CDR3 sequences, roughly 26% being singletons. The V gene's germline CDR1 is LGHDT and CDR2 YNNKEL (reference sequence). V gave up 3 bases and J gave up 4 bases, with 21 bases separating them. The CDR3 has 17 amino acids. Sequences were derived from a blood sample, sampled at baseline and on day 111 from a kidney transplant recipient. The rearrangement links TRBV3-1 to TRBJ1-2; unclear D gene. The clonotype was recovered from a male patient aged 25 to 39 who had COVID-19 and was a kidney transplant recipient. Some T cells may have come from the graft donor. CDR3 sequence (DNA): TGTGCCAGCAGCCATGTCATCACCCTTCGAAAGACCTATGGCTACACCTTC. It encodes CASSHVITLRKTYGYTF.